This T cell receptor beta chain was captured by sequencing in a study of cytomegalovirus exposure and HLA in healthy donors. Study-level points and caveats: In a later analysis, CMV-associated beta chains were mostly HLA-associated, it appeared.

The PCR made use of 60 Vbeta and 13 Jbeta primers. Repertoires were generated with immunoSEQ multiplex PCR, while TCRdb's copy carries only in-frame clones and drops some. The sample has around 51,000 clones; the top ten hold 25% to 30%. A note on this clone: Antigen specificity is unknown.

The CDR3 is 14 amino acids. Germline loops: CDR1 MNHNS, CDR2 SASEGT. Trimming removed 0 bases from V and 2 bases from J, with 8 bases in between. V and J are TRBV6-1 and TRBJ2-7, with D uncertain. The sequencing sample was made of PBMCs. This receptor was identified in a man in his forties in good health and CMV-seropositive. The chain's CDR3 is CASSEARQTYEQYF. Written as DNA, the CDR3 is TGTGCCAGCAGTGAAGCCCGCCAGACCTACGAGCAGTACTTC.